This T cell receptor (beta chain) was documented in a study of blood T cells in healthy people across ages. The wider study: About one barcoded beta molecule per two T cells was captured by template switching. General study points: PBMCs were not sorted, which prevented a conclusive comparison of naive versus antigen-experienced cells.

The table lists this clonotype with a few counts. Its specificity is not known. Per the germline V gene, CDR1 is DFQATT and CDR2 is SNEGSKA (reference sequence). This CDR3 spans 16 amino acids. Trimming removed 0 bases from V and 0 bases from J, with 14 bases in between. Combining a sample-barcoded 5' primer with a J-beta primer mix, a second PCR ran for roughly 7 to 12 cycles. TCRdb redid the calling of the 5' RACE reads with MiXCR, one entry per CDR3 protein. This table has about 840,000 distinct CDR3 sequences, under 35% appearing once. These records were also assigned to another study, of T cells of mothers and their children. In that study: Amplification in the second PCR used the M1S primer, which added sample barcodes and 2-4 random nucleotides. Not a single persistent microchimeric T cell clone was detected.

The sequencing input was blood. The sequence was obtained from a woman in her thirties or forties in good health. The chain has TRBV20-1 and TRBJ1-2; possibly TRBD1 for D (6 bases). In nucleotides, the CDR3 is TGCAGTGCTAGAGAACCGGGACAAGCAACTAACTATGGCTACACCTTC. Translated, it gives CSAREPGQATNYGYTF.